These 21 T cell receptor beta chains were all obtained from the same sample, sequenced in a study of blood T cell repertoires in COVID-19. Libraries were prepared by immunoSEQ multiplex PCR; TCRdb keeps only in-frame clonotypes and omits some of them. The data contain some 260,000 clones, approximately 86% of them seen just once; the ten biggest clones take up roughly 6%. Material for sequencing was PBMCs or T cells enriched from blood (not recorded which). Source of these receptors: a young woman with acute COVID-19.

This clone was detected many times. This chain connects TRBV7-8 to TRBJ2-5, with 13 nucleotides matching TRBD2. Per the germline V gene, CDR1 is SGHVS and CDR2 is FQNEAQ. The length of the CDR3 is 17 residues. The V gene end was trimmed by 5 bases and the J gene end by 6 bases; junction bases not matched to a gene: 12. The CDR3 sequence is CASSVNPGTSGEKTQYF. The CDR3 DNA sequence: TGTGCCAGCAGCGTGAACCCCGGGACTAGCGGGGAAAAGACCCAGTACTTC.

For the CDR3, the DNA is TGTGCCAGCAGTAAAGGGACAGGGGTCCAGCCCCAGCATTTT. Translation gives CASSKGTGVQPQHF. V is TRBV28 and J is TRBJ1-5; TRBD1 matches at 10 bases. The CDR3 is 14 residues long. J gave up 7 bases and V 5 bases, and 5 bases lay outside the gene matches. Germline CDR1 is MDHEN and CDR2 is SYDVKM.

The chain is built from TRBV4-2 and TRBJ2-3; 11 bases map to TRBD2. V dropped 0 bases and J dropped 7; count of bases not matched to a gene: 12. Germline CDR1 and CDR2: LGHNA and YNFKEQ. The CDR3 length is 18 residues. The CDR3 is CASSQEGQTSGASYTQYF. The CDR3 DNA follows: TGTGCCAGCAGCCAAGAAGGCCAGACTAGCGGGGCCAGTTATACGCAGTATTTT.

J is TRBJ2-7 and V is TRBV28, with TRBD1 matching over 7 bases. The CDR3 spans 12 residues. Losses at the gene ends were 5 bases for V and 3 bases for J; bases not matched to a gene: 1. Germline lookup yields CDR1 MDHEN and CDR2 SYDVKM. The CDR3: CASSRDSYEQYF. CDR3 sequence (DNA): TGTGCCAGCAGTCGGGACAGCTACGAGCAGTACTTC.

The chain is built from TRBV28 and TRBJ2-7, with 7 bases aligning to TRBD1. The J segment lost 3 bases and the V segment lost 6 bases, leaving 5 bases of the junction unmatched. The CDR3 is 13 amino acids. CDR1 is MDHEN, CDR2 SYDVKM, per germline. This CDR3 is CASRGRDSYEQYF. DNA for the CDR3: TGTGCCAGCAGGGGACGGGACAGCTACGAGCAGTACTTC.

The chain uses TRBV15 and TRBJ2-5, with TRBD2 identical over 13 bases. CDR1 LNHNV and CDR2 YYDKDF come from the germline V gene (reference sequence). The CDR3 consists of 19 residues. V shed 7 bases and J 4 bases; nucleotides not matched to a gene: 18. The CDR3 loop reads CATNPTQRLAGGVGETQYF. CDR3 nucleotide sequence: TGTGCCACCAACCCAACACAACGACTAGCGGGAGGAGTAGGAGAGACCCAGTACTTC.

The chain is built from TRBV28 and TRBJ1-4, with 7 positions matching TRBD1. The CDR3 runs to 16 residues. V lost 4 bases, J lost 6 bases, and 11 bases stayed unmatched. Germline V gene sequence: CDR1 MDHEN, CDR2 SYDVKM. CDR3 nucleotide sequence: TGTGCCAGCAGTTCCCCCTGGAGGGGGCGGGATGAAAAACTGTTTTTT. The encoded protein is CASSSPWRGRDEKLFF.

The chain employs TRBV6-5 and TRBJ1-2; 10 bases line up with TRBD1. Germline V gene sequence: CDR1 MNHEY, CDR2 SVGAGI. The CDR3 loop spans 15 amino acids. The J segment lost 8 bases and the V segment lost 2 bases, leaving 8 bases of the junction unmatched. Written as DNA, the CDR3 is TGTGCCAGCAGTTACGCTGACAGGGGGCTGGGAGGCTACACCTTC. It codes for CASSYADRGLGGYTF.

Here the CDR3 DNA reads TGTGCCAGTAGTTTACACAGGGAAGGGGCCGGGGAGCTGTTTTTT. Its protein is CASSLHREGAGELFF. The rearrangement links TRBV19 to TRBJ2-2; possibly TRBD1 for D (6 bases). CDR3 length: 15 amino acids. Germline V gene sequence: CDR1 LNHDA, CDR2 SQIVND (reference sequence). The germline V and J ends were trimmed by 5 bases and 6 bases, with 16 bases remaining between them.

V gene TRBV9 combines with J gene TRBJ1-1; D gene ambiguous. V lost 4 bases and J 6 bases, leaving 13 bases between the germline ends. Germline values: CDR1 SGDLS, CDR2 YYNGEE. The CDR3 is 13 amino acids. This CDR3 reads CASSRSGVPEAFF. DNA for the CDR3: TGTGCCAGCAGCCGGAGCGGGGTACCTGAAGCTTTCTTT.

The chain employs TRBV7-3 and TRBJ2-2; 8 nucleotides agree with TRBD1. The CDR3 is 15 residues long. Losses at the gene ends were 5 bases for V and 1 base for J; bases not matched to a gene: 3. Germline V gene data show CDR1 as SGHTA and CDR2 as FQGTGA. CDR3 coding DNA: TGTGCCAGCAGCCACAGGGGGGTGAACACCGGGGAGCTGTTTTTT. It encodes CASSHRGVNTGELFF.

The chain combines TRBV18 with TRBJ2-1, with unresolved D. The CDR3 sequence is 16 residues long. V lost 1 base and J 0 bases, leaving 10 bases between the germline ends. Germline CDR1 and CDR2: KGHSH and LQKENI. Here the CDR3 reads CASSPQPLSSYNEQFF. In nucleotides, the CDR3 is TGTGCCAGCTCACCACAGCCGTTAAGCTCCTACAATGAGCAGTTCTTC.

The table lists this clone with a count of one. The J gene is TRBJ2-1, the V gene TRBV7-2, with 11 bases matching TRBD1. The V gene's germline CDR1 is SGHTA and CDR2 FQGNSA. V lost 3 bases, J lost 7 bases, and 5 bases stayed unmatched. CDR3 length: 15 amino acids. The CDR3 spells CASSFGTGGLNEQFF. The CDR3 nucleotides read TGTGCCAGCAGCTTCGGGACAGGGGGGCTTAATGAGCAGTTCTTC.

V usage is TRBV24-1 and J usage is TRBJ1-1; D possibly corresponds to TRBD1 (5 bases). Trimming removed 9 bases from V and 5 bases from J, with 15 bases in between. CDR1 KGHDR and CDR2 SFDVKD come from the germline V gene. This CDR3 comprises 13 residues. CDR3 in amino acids: CATRERGGTEAFF. For the CDR3, the DNA is TGTGCCACCCGCGAGAGGGGAGGGACTGAAGCTTTCTTT.

The sample holds a few counts of this clone. The chain links TRBV4-1 to TRBJ2-7; no firm D call. The CDR3 extends over 13 amino acids. Trimming stripped 0 bases from V and 4 bases from J, with 7 bases between. Per germline, CDR1 MGHRA and CDR2 YSYEKL. This CDR3 reads CASSQDSRYEQYF. CDR3 nucleotide sequence: TGCGCCAGCAGCCAAGACTCGCGATACGAGCAGTACTTC.

The chain links TRBV29-1 to TRBJ1-1, with 9 positions matching TRBD1. This CDR3 has 12 amino acids. V shed 8 bases, J shed 3 bases, and the junction held 4 bases outside the gene matches. The V gene's germline CDR1 is SQVTM and CDR2 ANQGSEA. For the CDR3, the DNA is TGCAGCCCCCGGACAGGGGACACTGAAGCTTTCTTT. Amino acid sequence: CSPRTGDTEAFF.

This clone was counted once. The V gene is TRBV15, the J gene TRBJ2-2, with D tentatively TRBD1 (5 bases). The V gene lost 6 bases and the J gene lost 0 bases, with 11 bases spanning the gap. CDR1 and CDR2 from the germline V gene are LNHNV and YYDKDF (reference sequence). The CDR3 runs to 15 residues. The CDR3 DNA sequence: TGTGCCACCAGGATCTCGACAGCGAACACCGGGGAGCTGTTTTTT. Its protein product is CATRISTANTGELFF.

The chain recombines TRBV7-9 with TRBJ2-1; 7 bases fit TRBD2. V lost 5 bases and J lost 7; bases outside the gene matches: 17. Germline CDR1 SEHNR, CDR2 FQNEAQ (reference sequence). The CDR3 covers 17 residues. CDR3 in amino acids: CASSLTPRGRAFNEQFF. CDR3 nucleotides: TGTGCCAGCAGCCTCACTCCAAGAGGGAGGGCCTTTAATGAGCAGTTCTTC.

V is TRBV19 and J is TRBJ2-5; 7 bases map to TRBD2. This CDR3 has 15 residues. Germline V CDR1 and CDR2: LNHDA, SQIVND (reference sequence). The junction had 9 bases not matched to a gene; V was cut back by 6 bases and J by 2 bases. The CDR3 reads CASRDTGGRQETQYF. The CDR3 DNA is TGTGCCAGTAGGGATACGGGGGGTCGGCAAGAGACCCAGTACTTC.

The gene calls are TRBV28 and TRBJ2-7, with a tentative D call TRBD1 (6 bases). The ends were cut back, 6 bases at V and 0 bases at J, with 15 bases in the middle. The germline gives CDR1 MDHEN, CDR2 SYDVKM. The CDR3 contains 15 residues. The CDR3 loop reads CASSQDADSSYEQYF. The CDR3 DNA sequence: TGTGCCAGCAGCCAAGACGCGGACAGCTCCTACGAGCAGTACTTC.

The chain recombines TRBV7-8 with TRBJ2-1; D ambiguous. V was pared by 1 base and J by 4 bases, with 17 bases between. This CDR3 has 17 amino acids. Germline lookup yields CDR1 SGHVS and CDR2 FQNEAQ. CDR3 nucleotides: TGTGCCAGCAGCTTAGAAGATGCGGCGTTCAGATACAATGAGCAGTTCTTC. Amino acid sequence: CASSLEDAAFRYNEQFF. Together with reference TRBV7-8 and TRBJ2-1, the CDR3 gives the full variable domain: GAGVSQSPRYKVAKRGQDVALRCDPISGHVSLFWYQQALGQGPEFLTYFQNEAQLDKSGLPSDRFFAERPEGSVSTLKIQRTQQEDSAVYLCASSLEDAAFRYNEQFFGPGTRLTVL.